The source of this T cell receptor beta chain is a study of T cells after posttransplantation cyclophosphamide. Findings and caveats of the study: Blood and skin or GI T cell repertoires showed limited TRB overlap. After PTCy, TRB diversity resembled that of CNI/methotrexate controls. Later post-transplant blood repertoires were often dominated by donor CD8+ memory clones.

Cyclophosphamide on days +3 and +4 followed busulfan-fludarabine conditioning and a marrow graft. The data were produced by immunoSEQ multiplex PCR, yet TCRdb's version contains in-frame clones alone and is incomplete. The sample yields 7,000 to 8,000 clones, without any singletons. This clone was counted ten times or more. The antigen is not known. This CDR3 contains 14 residues. Trimming left V 6 bases short and J 1 base short, with 9 bases between. CDR1 and CDR2 (germline): LNHDA, SQIVND (reference sequence). The chain links TRBV19 to TRBJ2-2; D is uncertain. The receptor comes from a female patient between 50 and 60 years old who received an allogeneic stem cell transplant from an unrelated donor, was CMV-positive, and had acute GVHD only. Part of the T cells may come from the graft donor. Sequences were derived from PBMCs, sampled after allogeneic stem cell transplant with posttransplant cyclophosphamide. Written as DNA, the CDR3 is TGTGCCAGTAGAAGTCCAGGGAACACCGGGGAGCTGTTTTTT. It specifies CASRSPGNTGELFF.